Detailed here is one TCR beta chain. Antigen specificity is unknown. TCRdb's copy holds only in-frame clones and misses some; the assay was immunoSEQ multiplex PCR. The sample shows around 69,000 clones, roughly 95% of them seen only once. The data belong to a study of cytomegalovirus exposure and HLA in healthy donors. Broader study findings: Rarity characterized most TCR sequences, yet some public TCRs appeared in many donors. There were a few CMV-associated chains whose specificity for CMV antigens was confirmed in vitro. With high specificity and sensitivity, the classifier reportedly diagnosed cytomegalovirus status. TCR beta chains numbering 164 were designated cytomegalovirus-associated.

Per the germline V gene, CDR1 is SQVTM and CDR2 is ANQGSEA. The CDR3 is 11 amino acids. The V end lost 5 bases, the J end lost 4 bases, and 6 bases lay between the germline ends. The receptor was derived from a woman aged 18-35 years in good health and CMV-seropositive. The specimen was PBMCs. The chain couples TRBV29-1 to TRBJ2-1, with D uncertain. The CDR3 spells CSVLQYNEQFF. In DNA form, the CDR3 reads TGCAGCGTTCTCCAGTACAATGAGCAGTTCTTC.